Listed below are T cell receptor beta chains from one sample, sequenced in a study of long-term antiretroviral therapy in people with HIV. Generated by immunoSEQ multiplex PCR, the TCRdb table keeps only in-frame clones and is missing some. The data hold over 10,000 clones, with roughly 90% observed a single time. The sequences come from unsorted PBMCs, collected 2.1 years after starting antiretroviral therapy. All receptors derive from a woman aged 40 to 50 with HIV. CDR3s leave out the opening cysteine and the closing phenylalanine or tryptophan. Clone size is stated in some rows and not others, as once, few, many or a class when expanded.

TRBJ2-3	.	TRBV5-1	ASSSRASTDTQY
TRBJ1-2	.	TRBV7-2	ASTIGGTTNYGYT
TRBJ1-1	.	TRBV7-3	ASSLSSTGNTEAF
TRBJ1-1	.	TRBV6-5	ASIQGGRNEAF
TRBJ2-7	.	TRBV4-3	ASSQGTAEQY
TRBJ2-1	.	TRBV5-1	ASSPWGTSGAASYNEQF
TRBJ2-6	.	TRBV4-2	ASSQVLAGASTSGANVLT
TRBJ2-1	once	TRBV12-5	ASGTEDRGSGEQF
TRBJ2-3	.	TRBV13	ASSSPEGYDTQY
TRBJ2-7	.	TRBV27	ASIRTAGPYEQY
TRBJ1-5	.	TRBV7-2	ASSLTAISNQPQH
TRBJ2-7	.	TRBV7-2	ASSLTGTSYEQY
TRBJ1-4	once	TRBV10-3	AIRDSDAGEKLF
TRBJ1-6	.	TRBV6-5	ASSWGMGSPLH
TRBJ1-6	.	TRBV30	AWSVQAGGTSPLH
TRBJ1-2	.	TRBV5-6	ASSLGRQGPHGYT
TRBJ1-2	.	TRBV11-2	ASSSSIIQGVYGYT
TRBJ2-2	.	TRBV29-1	SGKSRGPTGELF
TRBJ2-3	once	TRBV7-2	ASSWGRTDTQY
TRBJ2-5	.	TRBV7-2	ASSLVGSGLAETQY
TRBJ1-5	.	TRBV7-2	ASSSEPPGGGQPQH
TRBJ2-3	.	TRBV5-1	ASSLAAGGYTDTQY
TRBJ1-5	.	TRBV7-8	ASSLEEWTRAPQH
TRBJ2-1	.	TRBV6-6	ASSIRGGIYNEQF
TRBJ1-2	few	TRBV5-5	ASSSDTLGYT
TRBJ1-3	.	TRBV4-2	ASSRGNTIY
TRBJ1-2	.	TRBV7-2	ASSLYQGNYGYT
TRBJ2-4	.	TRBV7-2	ASSLGPLAKNIQY
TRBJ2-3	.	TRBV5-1	ASSLAEPPQY
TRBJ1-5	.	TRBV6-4	ASSDRRDGPQH
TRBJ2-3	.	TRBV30	AWTKRGGIGTQY
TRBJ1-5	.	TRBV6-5	ASSWGDNQPQH
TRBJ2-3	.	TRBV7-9	ASSLGRGGTDTQY
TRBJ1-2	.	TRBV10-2	ASSEVGQGGYT
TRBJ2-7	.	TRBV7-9	ASSHGTGGSTYEQY
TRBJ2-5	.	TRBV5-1	ASSLAATSQETQY
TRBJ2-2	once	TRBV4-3	ASSQEVNTNTGELF
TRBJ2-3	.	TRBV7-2	ASSPPSGGRYFTDTQY
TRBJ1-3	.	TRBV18	ASSPSTGPTGNTIY
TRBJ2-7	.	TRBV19	ASSVAGGYEQY
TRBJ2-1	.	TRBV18	ASSPPSASSYNEQF
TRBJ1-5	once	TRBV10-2	ASSLTVSNQPQH
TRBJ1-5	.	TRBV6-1	ASRKNRGRDQPQH
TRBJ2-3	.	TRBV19	ASRKQGAGDTQY
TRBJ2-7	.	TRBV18	ASSPVGRANSYEQY
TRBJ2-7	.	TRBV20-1	SASPGYEQY
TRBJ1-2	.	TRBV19	ASSPQGSGYT
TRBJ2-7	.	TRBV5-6	ASSLARDSYEQY
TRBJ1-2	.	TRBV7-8	ASSAHGQPSFYGYT